Listed below are T cell receptor beta chains from one sample, sequenced in a study of shared clonotypes between healthy human individuals. The protocol was immunoSEQ multiplex PCR, while the TCRdb copy is restricted to in-frame clones and leaves out a portion. The sample contains approximately 2.3 million clones, about 92% of which appear only once. Sequencing used naive CD4+ T cells from PBMCs. These receptors came from a man between 18 and 29 years old in good health. Some clones in this sample may be carry-over from other donors' samples. Both conserved end residues are part of each CDR3. The D gene is left open where the match is weak. Clone size, where shown, is once, few, many, or a class for clones that have expanded.

TRBV28	.	TRBJ2-7	.	12	TGTGCCAGCAGTAAGGTAGCGGAAGAGCAGTACTTC	CASSKVAEEQYF
TRBV28	.	TRBJ2-3	TRBD2	15	TGTGCCAGCAGTTTTAGCGGGAGGGCCCCTAATACGCAGTATTTT	CASSFSGRAPNTQYF
TRBV19	.	TRBJ2-7	TRBD2	14	TGTGCCAGTAGTGAAGGGACTAGAACCTACGAGCAGTACTTC	CASSEGTRTYEQYF
TRBV6-5	.	TRBJ2-7	.	13	TGTGCCAGCAGGAGGGACGGGTCCTACGAGCAGTACTTC	CASRRDGSYEQYF
TRBV28	.	TRBJ2-3	TRBD1	15	TGTGCCAGCAGTTACACAGGGGGCGGCACAGATACGCAGTATTTT	CASSYTGGGTDTQYF
TRBV18	.	TRBJ1-1	.	15	TGTGCCAGCTCACCTACCGGGACGGTGGTCACTGAAGCTTTCTTT	CASSPTGTVVTEAFF
TRBV5-1	.	TRBJ1-2	.	16	TGCGCCAGCAGCCCAAACCGGGGGTCCTTGGACTATGGCTACACCTTC	CASSPNRGSLDYGYTF
TRBV11-2	once	TRBJ2-7	.	12	TGTGCCAGCAGCTCCTTAACCTACGAGCAGTACTTC	CASSSLTYEQYF
TRBV6-1	.	TRBJ2-7	.	15	TGTGCCAGCAGACCACGAACAGGCGCGGGGTACGAGCAGTACTTC	CASRPRTGAGYEQYF
TRBV18	.	TRBJ2-5	.	15	TGTGCCAGCTCACCACCGTCAGGGGTGGAAGAGACCCAGTACTTC	CASSPPSGVEETQYF
TRBV7-2	.	TRBJ1-3	.	17	TGTGCCAGCAGCTTCGGGGACGTGCGCCCCTCTGGAAACACCATATATTTT	CASSFGDVRPSGNTIYF
TRBV19	.	TRBJ1-4	.	13	TGTGCCAGTGGGGCAGAGGCGGATGAAAAACTGTTTTTT	CASGAEADEKLFF
TRBV6-5	.	TRBJ2-1	TRBD2	12	TGTGCCAGCAGCCCTACTAGCGGCGAGCAGTTCTTC	CASSPTSGEQFF
TRBV5-1	.	TRBJ1-1	.	15	TGCGCCAGCAGCTTGTGGGGGCCCCGTGAGGCTGAAGCTTTCTTT	CASSLWGPREAEAFF
TRBV5-1	.	TRBJ1-2	TRBD1	14	TGCGCCAGCAGCCAGATTGGACAGGGTGCTGGCTACACCTTC	CASSQIGQGAGYTF
TRBV5-1	.	TRBJ1-4	.	14	TGCGCCAGCAGCTTGGTGGAGGGTGAGGAAAAACTGTTTTTT	CASSLVEGEEKLFF